Listed below are T cell receptor beta chains from one sample, sequenced in a study of OX40 agonist ivuxolimab in advanced cancers. The table came from immunoSEQ multiplex PCR; TCRdb's copy has only in-frame clones and leaves some out. The repertoire holds around 58,000 clones, with almost 95% as singletons. The sequences come from CD4+ or CD8+ T cells sorted from blood, collected in a trial of the OX40 agonist ivuxolimab. All receptors come from an adult with an advanced solid tumor such as melanoma, head and neck, liver or kidney cancer. The CDR3 runs from the conserved cysteine through the conserved F or W. The D gene is left open where the match is weak. Some rows have no size entry. The others give once, few or many, or a class for an expanded clone.

TRBJ1-2 | NA | TRBV10-3 | NA | TGTGCCATCAGTGATGGAGGGGCCTATGGCTACACCTTC | CAISDGGAYGYTF
TRBJ1-1 | TRBD1 | TRBV6-5 | NA | TGTGCCAGCAGCAGACAGGGGCAGAGCACTGAAGCTTTCTTT | CASSRQGQSTEAFF
TRBJ2-1 | TRBD2 | TRBV5-4 | NA | TGTGCCAGCAGCGCATTGCCATCGGGGGGACAGCAGTTCTTC | CASSALPSGGQQFF
TRBJ1-1 | NA | TRBV7-2 | NA | TGTGCCAGCAGCTTTGGGGGGAACACTGAAGCTTTCTTT | CASSFGGNTEAFF
TRBJ2-7 | NA | TRBV4-1 | NA | TGCGCCAGCAGCCAAGGACAAGTGACGGATTCTTACGAGCAGTACTTC | CASSQGQVTDSYEQYF
TRBJ1-2 | NA | TRBV6-1 | NA | TGTGCCAGCAGTGAGGTTCAGGGACCGGTCTATGGCTACACCTTC | CASSEVQGPVYGYTF
TRBJ2-2 | NA | TRBV19 | NA | TGTGCCAGTAGCCCCCCAGTTGATCGAGACACCGGGGAGCTGTTTTTT | CASSPPVDRDTGELFF
TRBJ2-7 | NA | TRBV6-1 | NA | TGTGCCAGCAGTGAATTCGGGGCTCTTATCTACGAGCAGTACTTC | CASSEFGALIYEQYF
TRBJ2-1 | NA | TRBV7-2 | once | TGTGCCAGCAGCAAGGGGGGATACAATGAGCAGTTCTTC | CASSKGGYNEQFF
TRBJ2-1 | NA | TRBV5-1 | NA | TGCGCCAGCAGCTTGGCCCCGGGGGAACAGTTCTTC | CASSLAPGEQFF
TRBJ2-5 | NA | TRBV25-1 | NA | TGTGCCAGCAGTGATTCTGGACGGAGGGGAGAGACCCAGTACTTC | CASSDSGRRGETQYF
TRBJ1-5 | NA | TRBV7-9 | NA | TGTGCCAGCAGCTTAGACAGTTCTAATCAGCCCCAGCATTTT | CASSLDSSNQPQHF
TRBJ2-7 | TRBD2 | TRBV27 | NA | TGTGCCAGCAGTTCCTTACTAGCGGGAGGCGAGCAGTACTTC | CASSSLLAGGEQYF